The 15 T cell receptor beta chains below were found in one sample sequenced in a study of cytomegalovirus exposure and HLA in healthy donors. Both 60 Vbeta primers and 13 Jbeta primers went into the PCR. Data came from immunoSEQ multiplex PCR; TCRdb stores just in-frame clones and leaves some out. The sample holds roughly 190,000 clones, approximately 11% seen once. Input material: PBMCs. The receptors here all came from a man aged 45 to 65 in good health and CMV-seropositive.

This chain links TRBV11-3 with TRBJ2-3; 7 positions agree with TRBD2. This CDR3 region has 14 residues. J was trimmed by 6 bases and V by 1 base; bases with no gene match: 4. Germline V gene data show CDR1 as SGHNT and CDR2 as YENEEA. The CDR3: CASSLVAGVDTQYF. CDR3 coding DNA: TGTGCCAGCAGCTTAGTGGCGGGGGTGGATACGCAGTATTTT.

The chain combines TRBV4-3 with TRBJ2-1; D gene ambiguous. This CDR3 is 13 amino acids long. Trimming took off 3 bases at V and 8 bases at J, with 11 bases between the two ends. CDR1 and CDR2 from the germline V gene are LGHNA and YSLEER. CDR3: CASSHRGEDEQFF. CDR3 DNA sequence: TGCGCCAGCAGCCATCGAGGTGAAGATGAGCAGTTCTTC.

V usage is TRBV9 and J usage is TRBJ2-2; D not resolved. The CDR3 covers 16 residues. Germline CDR1 is SGDLS and CDR2 is YYNGEE. V lost 4 bases to trimming and J lost 1 base, with 14 bases between them. The CDR3: CASSPRWAGNTGELFF. The CDR3 coding sequence is TGTGCCAGCAGCCCTCGCTGGGCCGGGAACACCGGGGAGCTGTTTTTT.

The gene calls are TRBV5-8 and TRBJ2-7; D not certain. V was shortened by 4 bases and J by 3 bases, with 11 bases between the two germline ends. Germline values: CDR1 SGHTS, CDR2 YDEGEE. The CDR3 has 13 residues. The CDR3 reads CASSGVADYEQYV. The CDR3 DNA is TGTGCCAGCAGCGGTGTTGCCGACTACGAGCAGTACGTC.

This clone was seen more than once but under ten times. This chain links TRBV6-5 with TRBJ2-7; D possibly corresponds to TRBD1 (6 bases). This CDR3 comprises 13 residues. Germline V gene sequence: CDR1 MNHEY, CDR2 SVGAGI. Trimming pared 8 bases from V and 0 bases from J, leaving 11 bases between. The CDR3 DNA sequence: TGTGCCAGCGTGGACAGAAACTCCTACGAGCAGTACTTC. Protein: CASVDRNSYEQYF.

This clone has more than one count but fewer than ten. V and J are TRBV4-2 and TRBJ2-1, with D perhaps matching TRBD1 (5 bases). CDR1 LGHNA and CDR2 YNFKEQ come from the germline V gene. The CDR3 covers 13 residues. V was clipped by 3 bases and J by 8 bases, with 11 bases between them. CDR3 sequence: CASSQTRAHEQFF. DNA of the CDR3: TGTGCCAGCAGCCAGACCAGGGCTCATGAGCAGTTCTTC.

The V and J genes are TRBV7-8 and TRBJ1-1, with D tentatively TRBD1 (6 bases). CDR1 and CDR2 from the germline V gene are SGHVS and FQNEAQ. Between the trimmed V and J ends, which lost 8 bases and 1 base, there was a span of 17 bases. The CDR3 contains 15 residues. CDR3 in amino acids: CASGTRGARNTEAFF. The CDR3 coding sequence is TGTGCCAGCGGAACCCGGGGGGCGAGGAACACTGAAGCTTTCTTT.

The V gene is TRBV18, the J gene TRBJ2-2; 9 nucleotides agree with TRBD2. There are 16 residues in the CDR3. Trimming cost V 0 bases and J 1 base; bases outside gene matches: 0. Germline V gene sequence: CDR1 KGHSH, CDR2 LQKENI. DNA of the CDR3: TGTGCCAGCTCACCACCGCGGGGGGGGAACACCGGGGAGCTGTTTTTT. As protein: CASSPPRGGNTGELFF.

This clone appeared a few times. The gene calls are TRBV4-1 and TRBJ1-6; D might be TRBD1 (5 bases). V was pared by 1 base and J by 1 base, with 8 bases between. The CDR3 loop spans 16 amino acids. Germline V gene sequence: CDR1 MGHRA, CDR2 YSYEKL. CDR3 amino acids: CASSQVQGSYNSPLHF. CDR3 bases: TGCGCCAGCAGCCAAGTCCAGGGTTCCTATAATTCACCCCTCCACTTT.

There are a few counts of this clone. This chain uses TRBV5-4 with TRBJ2-5, with 7 nucleotides matching TRBD2. The CDR3 spans 13 residues. CDR1 and CDR2 (germline): SGHNT, YYREEE (reference sequence). The J segment lost 7 bases and the V segment lost 4 bases, leaving 7 bases of the junction unmatched. CDR3 protein: CASSAGLEGTQYF. The CDR3 coding sequence is TGTGCCAGCAGCGCTGGACTAGAAGGGACCCAGTACTTC. Based on the CDR3 plus reference TRBV5-4 and TRBJ2-5, the full variable domain is ETGVTQSPTHLIKTRGQQVTLRCSSQSGHNTVSWYQQALGQGPQFIFQYYREEENGRGNFPPRFSGLQFPNYSSELNVNALELDDSALYLCASSAGLEGTQYFGPGTRLLVL.

The rearrangement joins TRBV28 to TRBJ1-5, with D tentatively TRBD1 (6 bases). Germline CDR1 reads MDHEN; CDR2 reads SYDVKM. This CDR3 is built from 14 residues. V dropped 3 bases and J dropped 7 bases, with 13 bases sitting between them. The CDR3 here is CASSFPGGLQPQHF. CDR3 sequence (DNA): TGTGCCAGCAGTTTTCCGGGGGGCCTACAGCCCCAGCATTTT.

The J gene is TRBJ2-3, the V gene TRBV5-4, with TRBD1 matching 7 bases. The CDR3 covers 17 residues. Germline loops: CDR1 SGHNT, CDR2 YYREEE (reference sequence). Trimming removed 3 bases from V and 0 bases from J; junction bases left unmatched: 10. CDR3 DNA: TGTGCCAGCAGCTCACCGGGACAGACAACTAGCACAGATACGCAGTATTTT. It yields the protein CASSSPGQTTSTDTQYF.

The chain joins TRBV7-9 to TRBJ2-5; maybe TRBD1 (5 bases). In germline, CDR1 is SEHNR, CDR2 FQNEAQ (reference sequence). The length of the CDR3 is 13 residues. Deletions cut 1 base from V and 9 bases from J, with 12 bases between. This chain's CDR3 is CASSLEVGASQYF. The CDR3 DNA is TGTGCCAGCAGCTTAGAGGTAGGGGCGTCCCAGTACTTC.

The V and J genes are TRBV28 and TRBJ1-6, with a possible D match to TRBD1 (6 bases). V lost 1 base to trimming and J lost 7 bases, with 17 bases between them. CDR1 is MDHEN, CDR2 SYDVKM, per germline. The CDR3 is 17 residues long. Here the CDR3 reads CASSLSGQPVPNSPLHF. CDR3 coding DNA: TGTGCCAGCAGTTTATCAGGACAGCCAGTACCGAATTCACCCCTCCACTTT.

Here the CDR3 DNA reads TGTGCCAGCAGCCCAAATGGGCTGCGCACAGATACGCAGTATTTT. The encoded protein is CASSPNGLRTDTQYF. The chain carries TRBV7-3 and TRBJ2-3; D remains ambiguous. Trimming removed 5 bases from V and 1 base from J, with 13 bases in between. Germline loops: CDR1 SGHTA, CDR2 FQGTGA. CDR3 length: 15 residues.